This T cell receptor beta chain was identified in a study of cytomegalovirus exposure and HLA in healthy donors. The study ran its PCR with 60 Vbeta and 13 Jbeta primers. Profiled with immunoSEQ multiplex PCR; TCRdb holds only in-frame clones, not every one. The sample contains 150,000 to 200,000 clones, 75% to 90% of which appear only once. The CDR3 contains 16 residues. Looked up from germline, CDR1 is LNHDA and CDR2 is SQIVND (reference sequence). The V gene end was trimmed by 7 bases and the J gene end by 4 bases; junction bases not matched to a gene: 11. The origin of this receptor is a girl aged 10-17 years in good health and CMV-seropositive. The chain links TRBV19 to TRBJ2-2; 8 bases match TRBD2. The sample taken for sequencing was PBMCs. CDR3 bases: TGTGCCAGTAAGAAAGAGAACGGGAGGGGCACCGGGGAGCTGTTTTTT. Translated: CASKKENGRGTGELFF.